A single sample is the source of the 12 T cell receptor beta chains below, sequenced in a study of blood T cell repertoires in COVID-19. Clones were read by immunoSEQ multiplex PCR, and TCRdb kept only the in-frame ones, dropping some. The table has approximately 150,000 clones, more than 75% seen once. The specimen sequenced was PBMCs or T cells enriched from blood (not recorded which). These receptor sequences come from a human donor with acute COVID-19. The donor label of this sample is uncertain.

The chain is built from TRBV13 and TRBJ1-2, with D possibly matching TRBD1 (5 bases). The CDR3 runs 13 residues. Per germline, CDR1 PRHDT and CDR2 FYEKMQ (reference sequence). The ends were cut back, 7 bases at V and 4 bases at J, with 13 bases in the middle. The CDR3 DNA is TGTGCCAGCACACAGGAGCTAGGCTATGGCTACACCTTC. Residues: CASTQELGYGYTF. The full variable domain, completed using reference TRBV13 and TRBJ1-2, is AAGVIQSPRHLIKEKRETATLKCYPIPRHDTVYWYQQGPGQDPQFLISFYEKMQSDKGSIPDRFSAQQFSDYHSELNMSSLELGDSALYFCASTQELGYGYTFGSGTRLTVV.

The chain recombines TRBV5-6 with TRBJ1-1; TRBD1 aligns across 7 bases. Unmatched junction bases numbered 9, after V lost 7 bases and J lost 6 bases. Germline loops: CDR1 SGHDT, CDR2 YYEEEE. The CDR3 consists of 13 residues. CDR3 DNA: TGTGCCAGCGGAACGACAGGGAGCGCTGAAGCTTTCTTT. The encoded protein is CASGTTGSAEAFF.

The gene calls are TRBV10-3 and TRBJ1-1; no clear D gene. The CDR3 extends over 14 amino acids. V lost 3 bases, J lost 6 bases, and 14 bases lay in between. Germline V lookup: CDR1 ENHRY, CDR2 SYGVKD. The CDR3 protein is CAISDLSGDAEAFF. In nucleotides, the CDR3 is TGTGCCATCAGTGACCTGAGCGGTGATGCTGAAGCTTTCTTT.

The CDR3 is CASSQSRGSYNEQFF. The CDR3 nucleotides are TGTGCCAGCAGCCAATCACGGGGTTCCTACAATGAGCAGTTCTTC. V is TRBV4-2 and J is TRBJ2-1, with a tentative D call TRBD2 (5 bases). CDR1 is LGHNA and CDR2 is YNFKEQ in the germline V gene. V lost 2 bases to trimming and J lost 1 base, with 9 bases between them. The CDR3 sequence is 15 residues long.

The rearrangement joins TRBV27 to TRBJ1-2; no reliable D call. Germline assignment: CDR1 MNHEY and CDR2 SMNVEV (reference sequence). This CDR3 has 15 residues. The ends were cut back, 8 bases at V and 0 bases at J, with 16 bases in the middle. Here the CDR3 reads CASGRGGRSNYGYTF. The CDR3 region has the DNA TGTGCCAGCGGACGGGGTGGCAGGTCTAACTATGGCTACACCTTC.

The chain uses TRBV6-5 and TRBJ1-2; TRBD1 matches 7 bases. After removal of 7 bases from V and 8 bases from J, the junction contained 10 bases not matched to a gene. Germline values: CDR1 MNHEY, CDR2 SVGAGI. This CDR3 has 13 amino acids. The CDR3 spells CASNRDRDLGYTF. CDR3 DNA sequence: TGTGCCAGCAACCGGGACAGAGACCTAGGCTACACCTTC.

The rearrangement joins TRBV27 to TRBJ1-4; perhaps TRBD1 as D (5 bases). The CDR3 extends over 14 amino acids. In germline, CDR1 is MNHEY, CDR2 SMNVEV (reference sequence). V was pared by 3 bases and J by 7 bases, with 12 bases between. CDR3 sequence (DNA): TGTGCCAGCAGTTTGACGGGGAGGGGTGAAAAACTGTTTTTT. Translating it yields CASSLTGRGEKLFF.

The J gene is TRBJ2-5, the V gene TRBV7-3, with a tentative D call TRBD2 (5 bases). Germline assignment: CDR1 SGHTA and CDR2 FQGTGA. CDR3 length equals 13 residues. V was shortened by 5 bases and J by 12 bases, with 19 bases between the two germline ends. In DNA, the CDR3 is TGTGCCAGCAGCCCCGACTACCGAGGCGTGAAGTACTTC. Encoded protein: CASSPDYRGVKYF.

V usage is TRBV7-9 and J usage is TRBJ1-1; D gene uncertain. Germline V lookup: CDR1 SEHNR, CDR2 FQNEAQ (reference sequence). This CDR3 comprises 14 residues. V shed 3 bases and J shed 3 bases, with 11 bases lying between them. The DNA of the CDR3 is TGTGCCAGCAGCTTCGGGGTAACGTACACTGAAGCTTTCTTT. This gives the protein CASSFGVTYTEAFF.

The chain employs TRBV4-1 and TRBJ2-7; D may be TRBD2 (7 bases). The V gene's germline CDR1 is MGHRA and CDR2 YSYEKL. There are 16 residues in the CDR3. V was clipped by 2 bases and J by 0 bases, with 14 bases between them. CDR3 sequence: CASSQSPGGFSYEQYF. In DNA form, the CDR3 reads TGCGCCAGCAGCCAAAGTCCGGGGGGCTTCTCCTACGAGCAGTACTTC.

The gene calls are TRBV13 and TRBJ2-2; D might be TRBD1 (6 bases). The CDR3 covers 15 residues. Trimming stripped 5 bases from V and 7 bases from J, with 17 bases between. Germline values: CDR1 PRHDT, CDR2 FYEKMQ (reference sequence). This CDR3 is CASSPQGFSDGELFF. DNA for the CDR3: TGTGCCAGCAGCCCCCAGGGGTTTAGTGACGGGGAGCTGTTTTTT.

This clone was seen more than once but under ten times. This chain joins TRBV10-1 and TRBJ1-6; D might be TRBD1 (5 bases). The CDR3 is 13 amino acids. V dropped 6 bases and J dropped 7 bases, with 10 bases sitting between them. The germline gives CDR1 WNHNN, CDR2 SYGVQD (reference sequence). The CDR3 reads CASRQDLNSPLHF. The CDR3 DNA sequence: TGCGCCAGCAGACAGGATCTCAATTCACCCCTCCACTTT.